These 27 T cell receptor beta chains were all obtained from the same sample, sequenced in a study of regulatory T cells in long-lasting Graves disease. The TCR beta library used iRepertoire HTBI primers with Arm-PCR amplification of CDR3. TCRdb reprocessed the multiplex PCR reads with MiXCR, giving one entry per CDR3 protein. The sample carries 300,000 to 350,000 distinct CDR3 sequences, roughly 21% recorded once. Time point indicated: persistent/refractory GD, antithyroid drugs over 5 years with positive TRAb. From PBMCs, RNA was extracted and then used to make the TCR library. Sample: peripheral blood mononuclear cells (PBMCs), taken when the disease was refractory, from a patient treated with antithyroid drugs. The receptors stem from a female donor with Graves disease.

The DNA of the CDR3 is TGTGCCAGTAGTATTGTGGACGGGTACTCCTACGAGCAGTACTTC. Encoded protein: CASSIVDGYSYEQYF. The chain couples TRBV19 to TRBJ2-7, with D unclear. CDR3 length equals 15 residues. Between the trimmed V and J ends, which lost 3 bases and 0 bases, there was a span of 12 bases. Germline values: CDR1 LNHDA, CDR2 SQIVND (reference sequence).

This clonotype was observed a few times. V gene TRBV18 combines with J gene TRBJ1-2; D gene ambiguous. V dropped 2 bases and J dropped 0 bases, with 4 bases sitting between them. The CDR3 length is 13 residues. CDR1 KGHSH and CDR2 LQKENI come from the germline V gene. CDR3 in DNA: TGTGCCAGCTCACCAGACGCTAACTATGGCTACACCTTC. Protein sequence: CASSPDANYGYTF.

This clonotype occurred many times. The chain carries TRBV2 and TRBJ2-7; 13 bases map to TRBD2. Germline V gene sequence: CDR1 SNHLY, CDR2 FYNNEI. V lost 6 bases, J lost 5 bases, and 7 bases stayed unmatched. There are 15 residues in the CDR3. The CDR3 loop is CASRLAGGYRDEQYF. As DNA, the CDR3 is TGTGCCAGCAGACTAGCGGGAGGGTATAGGGACGAGCAGTACTTC.

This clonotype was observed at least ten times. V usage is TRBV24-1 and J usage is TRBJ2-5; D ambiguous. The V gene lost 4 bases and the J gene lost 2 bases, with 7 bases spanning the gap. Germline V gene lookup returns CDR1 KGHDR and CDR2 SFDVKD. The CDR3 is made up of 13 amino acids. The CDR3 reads CATSETDQETQYF. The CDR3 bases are TGTGCCACCAGTGAAACGGATCAAGAGACCCAGTACTTC.

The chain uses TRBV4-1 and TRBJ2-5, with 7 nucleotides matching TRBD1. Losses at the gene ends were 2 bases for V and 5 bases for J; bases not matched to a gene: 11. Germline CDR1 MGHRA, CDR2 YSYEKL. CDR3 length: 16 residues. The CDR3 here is CASSQLDRQGLETQYF. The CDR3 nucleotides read TGCGCCAGCAGCCAATTGGATCGACAGGGTTTGGAGACCCAGTACTTC.

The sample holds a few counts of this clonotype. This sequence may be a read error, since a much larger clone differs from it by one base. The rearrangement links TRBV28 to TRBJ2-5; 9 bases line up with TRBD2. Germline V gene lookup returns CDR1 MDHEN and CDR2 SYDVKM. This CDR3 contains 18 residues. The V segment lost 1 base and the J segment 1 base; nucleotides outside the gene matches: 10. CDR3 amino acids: CASSLSSGLASLQETQYF. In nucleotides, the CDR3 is TGTGCCAGCAGTTTATCCTCAGGACTAGCGAGCCTCCAAGAGACCCAGTACTTC.

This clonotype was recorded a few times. The CDR3 loop is CASSVGGTGPYEQYF. The CDR3 nucleotides read TGTGCCAGCAGCGTAGGGGGGACAGGACCCTACGAGCAGTACTTC. The V call is TRBV9, the J call TRBJ2-7, with 8 bases lining up with TRBD1. V dropped 0 bases and J dropped 2; count of bases not matched to a gene: 4. The CDR3 has 15 amino acids. Germline V lookup: CDR1 SGDLS, CDR2 YYNGEE.

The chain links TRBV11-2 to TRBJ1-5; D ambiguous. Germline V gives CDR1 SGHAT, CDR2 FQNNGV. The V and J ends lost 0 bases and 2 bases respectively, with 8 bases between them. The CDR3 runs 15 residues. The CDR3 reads CASSLDAGGNQPQHF. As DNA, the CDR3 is TGTGCCAGCAGCTTAGACGCGGGTGGCAATCAGCCCCAGCATTTT.

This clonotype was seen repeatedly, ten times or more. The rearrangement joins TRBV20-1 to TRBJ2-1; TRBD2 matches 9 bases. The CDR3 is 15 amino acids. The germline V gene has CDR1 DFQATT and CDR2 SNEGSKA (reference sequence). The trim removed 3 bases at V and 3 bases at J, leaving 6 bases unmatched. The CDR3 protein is CSASAGTSNYNEQFF. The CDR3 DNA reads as TGCAGTGCTAGCGCCGGGACTAGCAACTACAATGAGCAGTTCTTC.

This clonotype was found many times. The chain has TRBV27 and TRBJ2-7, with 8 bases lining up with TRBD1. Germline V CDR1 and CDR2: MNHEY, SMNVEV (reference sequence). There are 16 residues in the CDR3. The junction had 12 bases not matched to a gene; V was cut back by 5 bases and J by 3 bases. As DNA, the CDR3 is TGTGCCAGCAGTGCACAGGGGGGAATGGGCCTCTACGAGCAGTACTTC. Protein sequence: CASSAQGGMGLYEQYF.

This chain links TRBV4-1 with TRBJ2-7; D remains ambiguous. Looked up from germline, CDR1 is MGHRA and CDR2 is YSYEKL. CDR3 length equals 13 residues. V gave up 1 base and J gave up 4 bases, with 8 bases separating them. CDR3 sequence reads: CASSQAVFYEQYF. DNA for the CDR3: TGCGCCAGCAGCCAAGCTGTTTTTTACGAGCAGTACTTC.

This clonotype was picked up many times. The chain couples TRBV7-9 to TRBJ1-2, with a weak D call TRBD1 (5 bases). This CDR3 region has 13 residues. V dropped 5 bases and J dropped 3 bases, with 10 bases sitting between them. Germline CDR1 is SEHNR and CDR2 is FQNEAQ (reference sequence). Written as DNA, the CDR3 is TGTGCCAGCAGCCTCGGGACTCACTATGGCTACACCTTC. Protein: CASSLGTHYGYTF.

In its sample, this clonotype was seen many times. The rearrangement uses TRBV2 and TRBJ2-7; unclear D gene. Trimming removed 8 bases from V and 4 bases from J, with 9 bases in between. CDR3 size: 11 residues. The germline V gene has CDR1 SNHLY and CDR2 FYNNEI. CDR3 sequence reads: CASRREYEQYF. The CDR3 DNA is TGTGCCAGCCGAAGGGAATACGAGCAGTACTTC.

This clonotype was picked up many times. The CDR3 DNA follows: TGTGCCAGCAGCGCAGGACTAGCGGGATTACAAGAGACCCAGTACTTC. It translates to CASSAGLAGLQETQYF. The chain has TRBV7-2 and TRBJ2-5; 12 bases fit TRBD2. Looked up from germline, CDR1 is SGHTA and CDR2 is FQGNSA. The length of the CDR3 is 16 residues. With 5 bases clipped from V and 2 bases from J, the junction kept 6 bases outside the gene matches.

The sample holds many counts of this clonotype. The CDR3 is CASSEDGRTGGQPQHF. DNA for the CDR3: TGTGCCAGCAGTGAAGATGGTCGGACAGGGGGGCAGCCCCAGCATTTT. The chain recombines TRBV6-1 with TRBJ1-5; TRBD1 agrees at 10 bases. CDR1 and CDR2 from the germline V gene are MNHNS and SASEGT. V gave up 1 base and J gave up 7 bases; unmatched junction bases: 7. This CDR3 is built from 16 residues.

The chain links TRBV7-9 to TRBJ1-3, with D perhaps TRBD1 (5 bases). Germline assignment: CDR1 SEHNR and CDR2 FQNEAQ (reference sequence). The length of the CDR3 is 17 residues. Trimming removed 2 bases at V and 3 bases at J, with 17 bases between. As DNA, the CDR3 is TGTGCCAGCAGCTTACCGTCGGGCCAAGGGGATGGAAACACCATATATTTT. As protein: CASSLPSGQGDGNTIYF. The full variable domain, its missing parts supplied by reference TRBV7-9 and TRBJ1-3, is DTGVSQNPRHKITKRGQNVTFRCDPISEHNRLYWYRQTLGQGPEFLTYFQNEAQLEKSRLLSDRFSAERPKGSFSTLEIQRTEQGDSAMYLCASSLPSGQGDGNTIYFGEGSWLTVV.

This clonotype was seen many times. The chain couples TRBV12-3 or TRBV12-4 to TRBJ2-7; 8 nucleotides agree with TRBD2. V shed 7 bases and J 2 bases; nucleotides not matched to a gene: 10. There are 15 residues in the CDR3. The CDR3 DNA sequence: TGTGCCAGCAAGGCAGGGCTAGCGGGTACCTACGAGCAGTACTTC. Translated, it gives CASKAGLAGTYEQYF.

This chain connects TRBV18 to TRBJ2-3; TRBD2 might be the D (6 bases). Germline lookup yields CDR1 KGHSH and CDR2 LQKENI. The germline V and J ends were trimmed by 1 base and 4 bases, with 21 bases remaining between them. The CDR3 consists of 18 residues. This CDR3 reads CASSPLGKRLDSPDTQYF. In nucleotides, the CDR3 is TGTGCCAGCTCACCACTAGGGAAGCGACTAGATAGCCCAGATACGCAGTATTTT.

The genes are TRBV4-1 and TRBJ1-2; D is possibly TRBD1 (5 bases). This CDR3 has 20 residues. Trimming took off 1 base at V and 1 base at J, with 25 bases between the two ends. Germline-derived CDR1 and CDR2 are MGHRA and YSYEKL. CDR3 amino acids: CASSQVITAGFGARNYGYTF. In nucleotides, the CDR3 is TGCGCCAGCAGCCAAGTAATCACCGCGGGCTTCGGGGCCCGTAACTATGGCTACACCTTC.

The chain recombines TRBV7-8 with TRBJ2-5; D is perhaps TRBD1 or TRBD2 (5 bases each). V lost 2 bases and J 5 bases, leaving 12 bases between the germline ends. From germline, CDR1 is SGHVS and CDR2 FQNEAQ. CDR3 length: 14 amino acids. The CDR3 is CASSLFGGEETQYF. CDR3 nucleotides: TGTGCCAGCAGCTTATTTGGGGGTGAGGAGACCCAGTACTTC.

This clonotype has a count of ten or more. For the CDR3, the DNA is TGTGCCAGCAGTTACACAGGGGTTAGCAATCAGCCCCAGCATTTT. This gives the protein CASSYTGVSNQPQHF. This chain joins TRBV6-2 or TRBV6-3 and TRBJ1-5; 7 nucleotides agree with TRBD1. CDR3 length: 15 residues. CDR1 MNHEY and CDR2 SVGEGT come from the germline V gene. The trim removed 2 bases at V and 0 bases at J, leaving 1 base unmatched.

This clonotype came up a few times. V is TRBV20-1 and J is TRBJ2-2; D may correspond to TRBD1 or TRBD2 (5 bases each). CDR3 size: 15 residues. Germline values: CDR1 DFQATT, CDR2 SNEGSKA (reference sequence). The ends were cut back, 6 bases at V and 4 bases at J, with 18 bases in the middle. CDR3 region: CSASGEPDTTGELFF. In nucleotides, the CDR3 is TGCAGTGCCTCCGGGGAACCGGACACCACCGGGGAGCTGTTTTTT.

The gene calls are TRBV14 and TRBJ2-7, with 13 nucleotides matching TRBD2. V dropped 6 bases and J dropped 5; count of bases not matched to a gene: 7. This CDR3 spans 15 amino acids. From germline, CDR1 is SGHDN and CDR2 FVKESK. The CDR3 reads CASRPGLAGADEQYF. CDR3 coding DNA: TGTGCCAGCAGGCCCGGACTAGCGGGAGCGGACGAGCAGTACTTC.

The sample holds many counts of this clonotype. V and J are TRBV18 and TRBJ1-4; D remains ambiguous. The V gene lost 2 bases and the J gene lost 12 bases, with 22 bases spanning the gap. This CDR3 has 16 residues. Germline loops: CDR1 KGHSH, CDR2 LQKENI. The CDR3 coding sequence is TGTGCCAGCTCACCATGGGTGTCAGAGCTTCATGAGGAACTGTTTTTT. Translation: CASSPWVSELHEELFF.

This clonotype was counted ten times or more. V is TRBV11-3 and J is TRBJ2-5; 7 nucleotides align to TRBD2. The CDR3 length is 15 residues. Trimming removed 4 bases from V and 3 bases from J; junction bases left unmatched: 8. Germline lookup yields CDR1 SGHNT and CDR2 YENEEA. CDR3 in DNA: TGTGCCAGCAGCTGGGGGTCGAGCGGGGAAGAGACCCAGTACTTC. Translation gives CASSWGSSGEETQYF.

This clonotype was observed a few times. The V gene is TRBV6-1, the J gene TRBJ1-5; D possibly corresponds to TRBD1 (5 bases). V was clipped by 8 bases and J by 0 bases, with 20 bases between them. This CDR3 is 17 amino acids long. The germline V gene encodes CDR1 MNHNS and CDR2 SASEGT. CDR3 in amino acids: CASRGVLGRNSNQPQHF. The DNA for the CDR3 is TGTGCCAGCCGGGGAGTACTGGGACGGAATAGCAATCAGCCCCAGCATTTT.

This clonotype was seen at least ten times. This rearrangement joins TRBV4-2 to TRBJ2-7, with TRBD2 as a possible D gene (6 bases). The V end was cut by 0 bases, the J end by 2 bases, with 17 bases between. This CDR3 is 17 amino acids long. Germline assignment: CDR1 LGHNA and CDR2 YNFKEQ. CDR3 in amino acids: CASSQDGGGHRAYEQYF. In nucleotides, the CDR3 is TGTGCCAGCAGCCAAGATGGGGGAGGACACCGGGCCTACGAGCAGTACTTC.